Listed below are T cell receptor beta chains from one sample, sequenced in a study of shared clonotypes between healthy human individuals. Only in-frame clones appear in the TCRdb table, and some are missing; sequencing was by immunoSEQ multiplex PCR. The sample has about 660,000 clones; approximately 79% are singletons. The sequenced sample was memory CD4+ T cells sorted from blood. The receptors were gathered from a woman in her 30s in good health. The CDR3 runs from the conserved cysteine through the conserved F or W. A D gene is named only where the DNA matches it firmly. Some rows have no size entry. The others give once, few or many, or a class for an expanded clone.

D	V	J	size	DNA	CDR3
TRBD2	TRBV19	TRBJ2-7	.	TGTGCCAGTAGCAGACTAGCGGGAGTCTACGAGCAGTACTTC	CASSRLAGVYEQYF
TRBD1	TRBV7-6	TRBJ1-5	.	TGTGCCAGCAGCAGGACAGGGGACGGCAATCAGCCCCAGCATTTT	CASSRTGDGNQPQHF
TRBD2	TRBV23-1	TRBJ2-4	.	TGCGCCAGCAGTCTTTCGAAGCGGGAGGGTCAAAACATTCAGTACTTC	CASSLSKREGQNIQYF
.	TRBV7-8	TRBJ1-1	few	TGTGCCAGCAGCCCACAGGGAACCACTGAAGCTTTCTTT	CASSPQGTTEAFF
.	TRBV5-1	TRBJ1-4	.	TGCGCCAGCAGCTGGGCCGGGGGGGATGAAAAACTGTTTTTT	CASSWAGGDEKLFF
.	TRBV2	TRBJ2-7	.	TGTGCCAGCAGGGAATGGGGGACATCCTACGAGCAGTACTTC	CASREWGTSYEQYF
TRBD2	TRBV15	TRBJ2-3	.	TGTGCCACCAGCAGTAGACTAGCGGGAGTCACAGATACGCAGTATTTT	CATSSRLAGVTDTQYF
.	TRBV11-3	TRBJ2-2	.	TGTGCCAGCAGCCCCGGGACATTCTCCTCCGGGGAGCTGTTTTTT	CASSPGTFSSGELFF
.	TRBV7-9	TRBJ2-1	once	TGTGCCAGCAGCTTGAGACTAGGGGCCTGGCATGAGCAGTTCTTC	CASSLRLGAWHEQFF
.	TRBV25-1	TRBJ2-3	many	TGTGCCAGCAGTGAAGGGGGCAGGGGAGACACAGATACGCAGTATTTT	CASSEGGRGDTDTQYF
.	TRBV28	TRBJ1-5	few	TGTGCCAGCAAGATGACAGGTTCTCATCAGCCCCAGCATTTT	CASKMTGSHQPQHF
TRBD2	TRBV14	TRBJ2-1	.	TGTGCCAGCTCGTTGATAGCGGGAGCCCCGTGGGTCTTC	CASSLIAGAPWVF
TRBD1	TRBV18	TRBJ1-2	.	TGTGCCAGCTCACCCCAGACAGGGATCTATGGCTACACCTTC	CASSPQTGIYGYTF
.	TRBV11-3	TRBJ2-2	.	TGTGCCAGCAGCCCCGAAGCCACCGGGGAGCTGTTTTTT	CASSPEATGELFF
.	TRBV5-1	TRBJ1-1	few	TGCGCCAGCAGCTTCAGTGGGGCCAACACTGAAGCTTTCTTT	CASSFSGANTEAFF
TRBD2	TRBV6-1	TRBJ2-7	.	TGTGCCAGCAGTGAAGAGCCCAGCGGGAGCGCGACCTACGAGCAGTACTTC	CASSEEPSGSATYEQYF
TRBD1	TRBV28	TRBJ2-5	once	TGTGCCAGCAGTTTACCGACAGGGGGCGGGGAGACCCAGTACTTC	CASSLPTGGGETQYF
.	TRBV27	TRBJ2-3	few	TGTGCCAGCAGTTTAAGGTGGGAAGATACGCAGTATTTT	CASSLRWEDTQYF
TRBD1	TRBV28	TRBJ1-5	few	TGTGCCAGCACCTCACCCAGGGGGCGGAATCAGCCCCAGCATTTT	CASTSPRGRNQPQHF
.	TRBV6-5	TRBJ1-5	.	TGTGCCAGCAGGGACGGAAATCAGCCCCAGCATTTT	CASRDGNQPQHF
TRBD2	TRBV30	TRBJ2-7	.	TGTGCCTGGTCGAGCGGGGACTACGAGCAGTACTTC	CAWSSGDYEQYF
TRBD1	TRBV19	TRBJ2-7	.	TGTGCCAGTAGCGACAGGGGGCTGTACGAGCAGTACTTC	CASSDRGLYEQYF
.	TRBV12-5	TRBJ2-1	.	TGTGCTAGTGGTTCTCCAAATCGCGATGAGCAGTTCTTC	CASGSPNRDEQFF
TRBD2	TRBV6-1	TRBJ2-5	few	TGTGCCAGCAGTCGCGGGACTAGCGGGCAAGAGACCCAGTACTTC	CASSRGTSGQETQYF
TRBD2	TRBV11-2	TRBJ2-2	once	TGTGCCAGCACCCCGAGCCCAGCGGGAGGTGGCGGGGAGCTGTTTTTT	CASTPSPAGGGGELFF
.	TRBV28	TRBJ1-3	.	TGTGCCAGCAGTTTCGGCAGATCATTTGGAAACACCATATATTTT	CASSFGRSFGNTIYF
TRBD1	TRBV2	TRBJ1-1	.	TGTGCCAGCTCTTCACAGGGGGTAGAAACTGAAGCTTTCTTT	CASSSQGVETEAFF
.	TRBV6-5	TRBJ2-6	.	TGTGCCAGCAGTCAACTCAGCTCTGGGGCCAACGTCCTGACTTTC	CASSQLSSGANVLTF
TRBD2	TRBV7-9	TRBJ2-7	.	TGTGCCAGCAGCTCCGCCACTAGCGGCCTCTACGAGCAGTACTTC	CASSSATSGLYEQYF
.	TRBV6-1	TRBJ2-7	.	TGTGCCAGCAGTTTCCAAACCTACGAGCAGTACTTC	CASSFQTYEQYF
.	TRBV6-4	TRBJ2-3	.	TGTGCCAGCAGTGACAGGGATGGGGCAGATACGCAGTATTTT	CASSDRDGADTQYF
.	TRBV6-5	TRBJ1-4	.	TGTGCCAGCAGTCGACTTTCAGGCGGTGAAAAACTGTTTTTT	CASSRLSGGEKLFF
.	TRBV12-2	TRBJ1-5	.	TGTGCAAGTCGCCTCGGACAGGGACGGGGAATTAGCAATCAGCCCCAGCATTTT	CASRLGQGRGISNQPQHF
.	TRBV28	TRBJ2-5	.	TGTGCCAGCAGTTTATTGTTCGAGACCCAGTACTTC	CASSLLFETQYF
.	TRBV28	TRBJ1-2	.	TGTGCCAGCAGTTCCCCTCACCAGTCAGACTATGGCTACACCTTC	CASSSPHQSDYGYTF
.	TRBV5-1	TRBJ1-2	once	TGCGCCAGCACCCCGATTCCGGGGGCGCAATATGGCTACACCTTC	CASTPIPGAQYGYTF
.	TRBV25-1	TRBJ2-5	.	TGTGCCAGCGAACCGGGACACCCATCGGGGGAGACCCAGTACTTC	CASEPGHPSGETQYF
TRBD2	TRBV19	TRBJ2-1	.	TGTGCCAGTAGTATAGATGGACTAGCGGACAATGAGCAGTTCTTC	CASSIDGLADNEQFF
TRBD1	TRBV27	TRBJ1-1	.	TGTGCCAGCAGTTTTTCCCCAGGGACAGGGAACACTGAAGCTTTCTTT	CASSFSPGTGNTEAFF
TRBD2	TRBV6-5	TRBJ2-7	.	TGTGCCACTCGACTAGCGGGAGGTTGGGGCGAGCAGTACTTC	CATRLAGGWGEQYF
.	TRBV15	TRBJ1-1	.	TGTGCCACCAGCAGAGAACCCCAGGGTGAAGCTTTCTTT	CATSREPQGEAFF